Included here is one T cell receptor (beta chain) sequence, with context. This entry belongs to a study of OX40 agonist ivuxolimab in advanced cancers. Trimming took 7 bases from V and 6 from J, leaving 12 bases between them. Germline V CDR1 and CDR2: SQVTM, ANQGSEA. The CDR3 consists of 11 residues. Data came from immunoSEQ multiplex PCR; TCRdb stores just in-frame clones and leaves some out. This sample carries around 94,000 clones, around 91% of them seen once, and the ten largest clones take approximately 0.78%. The rearrangement uses TRBV29-1 and TRBJ1-1; D not certain. The source material was CD4+ or CD8+ T cells sorted from blood, sampled in a trial of the OX40 agonist ivuxolimab. The sequence was obtained from an adult with an advanced solid tumor such as melanoma, head and neck, liver or kidney cancer. CDR3 coding DNA: TGCAGCGGCGGTTACGAGGCTGAAGCTTTCTTT. This encodes CSGGYEAEAFF.